This T cell receptor beta chain was sequenced for a study of radiation and T cells in renal cell carcinoma. Study at large: Nephrectomy followed 15 Gy stereotactic body radiation by 4 weeks.

This sample's time point: blood 2 weeks post-SBRT. Documented treatment: 15 Gy SBRT to primary tumor, nephrectomy 4 weeks later. Radiation-treated patients gave blood at baseline, week 2 and week 4. Whole-study findings and limits: In blood, top tumor clones expanded by 2 weeks, shrinking by 4. No pretreatment tumor biopsies were available for baseline clonotypes.

On this clone: Its specificity is unknown.

Germline loops: CDR1 MNHEY, CDR2 SVGAGI. The CDR3 runs 15 residues. The V and J ends lost 5 bases and 0 bases, in that order; junction bases with no gene match: 6. The assay was immunoSEQ multiplex PCR, and TCRdb's table has in-frame clones only and misses some. The sample has roughly 150,000 clones, 80% to 90% seen once. The V gene is TRBV6-5, the J gene TRBJ1-1, with 7 bases fitting TRBD1. The receptor was derived from a woman in her fifties or sixties with renal cell carcinoma. Specimen: blood, collected from a patient whose treatment included radiotherapy and nephrectomy. The CDR3 region is CASSTYRGMNTEAFF. The CDR3 bases are TGTGCCAGCAGTACCTACAGGGGAATGAACACTGAAGCTTTCTTT.